This T cell receptor (beta chain) was sequenced for a study of blood T cell repertoires in COVID-19. Study-wide background: Acute and convalescent COVID-19 specimens originated in the United States, Italy and Spain. T cells, B-cell-depleted T cells, or PBMCs provided the cDNA or gDNA that served as material.

In the authors' methods: Using reference gene primer amplification, nucleated cell counts were estimated. Using immunoSEQ multiplex PCR, the repertoire was profiled, and TCRdb retains in-frame clones only, with some absent. The D gene and trimming were derived from the DNA, and the V and J assignments and clone size from that table. The top ten hold 1.5% to 2% of the sample, which has around 140,000 clones, approximately 85% seen once. Germline lookup yields CDR1 ENHRY and CDR2 SYGVKD. With 10 bases clipped from V and 2 bases from J, the junction kept 10 bases outside the gene matches. CDR3 length: 14 amino acids.

Sequenced input: peripheral blood. The chain combines TRBV10-3 with TRBJ2-7; 8 bases match TRBD1. The receptor was derived from an older man with acute or convalescent COVID-19. The CDR3 sequence: CASQTGEKAYEQYF. CDR3 nucleotides: TGTGCCAGCCAGACAGGGGAGAAGGCCTACGAGCAGTACTTC.